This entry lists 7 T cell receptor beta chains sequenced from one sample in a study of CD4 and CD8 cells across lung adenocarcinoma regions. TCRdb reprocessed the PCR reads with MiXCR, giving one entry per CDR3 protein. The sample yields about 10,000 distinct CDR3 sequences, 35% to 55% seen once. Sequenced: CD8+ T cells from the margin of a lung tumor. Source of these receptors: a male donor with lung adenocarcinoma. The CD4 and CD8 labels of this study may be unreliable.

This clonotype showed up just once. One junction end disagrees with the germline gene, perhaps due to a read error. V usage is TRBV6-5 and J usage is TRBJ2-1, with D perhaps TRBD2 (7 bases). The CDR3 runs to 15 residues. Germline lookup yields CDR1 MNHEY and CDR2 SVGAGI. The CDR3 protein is CASSYAGGPTSEQFF. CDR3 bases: TGTGCCAGCAGTTACGCCGGGGGGCCCACCAGTGAGCAGTTTTTC.

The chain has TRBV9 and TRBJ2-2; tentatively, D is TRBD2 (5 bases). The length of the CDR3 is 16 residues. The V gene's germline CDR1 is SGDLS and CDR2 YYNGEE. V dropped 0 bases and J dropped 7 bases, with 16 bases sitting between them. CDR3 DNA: TGTGCCAGCAGCGTAGCCCCGCCCGCTGAGGGCGGGGAGCTGTTTTTT. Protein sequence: CASSVAPPAEGGELFF.

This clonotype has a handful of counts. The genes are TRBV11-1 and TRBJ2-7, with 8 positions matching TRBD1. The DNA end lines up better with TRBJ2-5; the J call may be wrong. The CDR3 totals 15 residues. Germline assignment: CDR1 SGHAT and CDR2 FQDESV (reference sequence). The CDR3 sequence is CASSLWDRSQETQYF. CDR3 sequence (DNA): TGTGCCAGCAGCTTGTGGGACAGGAGTCAAGAGACCCAGTACTTC.

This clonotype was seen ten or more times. CDR3 DNA sequence: TGTGCCAGCAGAGCCACGGGGCTAGCGGGACAGTCTAGCACAGATACGCAGTATTTT. It yields the protein CASRATGLAGQSSTDTQYF. The chain joins TRBV27 to TRBJ2-3, with 9 bases that match TRBD2. This CDR3 region has 19 residues. Unmatched junction bases numbered 16, after V lost 6 bases and J lost 0 bases. The germline V gene encodes CDR1 MNHEY and CDR2 SMNVEV (reference sequence).

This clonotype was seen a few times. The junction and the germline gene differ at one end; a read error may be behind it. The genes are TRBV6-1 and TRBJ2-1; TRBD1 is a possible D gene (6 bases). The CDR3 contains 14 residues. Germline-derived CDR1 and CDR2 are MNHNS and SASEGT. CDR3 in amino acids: CASSRDMAGYAQFF. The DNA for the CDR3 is TGTGCCAGCAGTAGGGACATGGCTGGGTATGCGCAGTTTTTC.

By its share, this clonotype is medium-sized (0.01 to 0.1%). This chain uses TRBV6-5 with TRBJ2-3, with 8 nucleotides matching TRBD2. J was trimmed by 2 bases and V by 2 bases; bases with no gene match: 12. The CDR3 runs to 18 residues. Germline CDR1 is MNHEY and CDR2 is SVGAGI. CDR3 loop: CASSYPAPRAGDTDTQYF. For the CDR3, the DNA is TGTGCCAGCAGTTACCCGGCCCCTCGAGCGGGGGACACAGATACGCAGTATTTT.

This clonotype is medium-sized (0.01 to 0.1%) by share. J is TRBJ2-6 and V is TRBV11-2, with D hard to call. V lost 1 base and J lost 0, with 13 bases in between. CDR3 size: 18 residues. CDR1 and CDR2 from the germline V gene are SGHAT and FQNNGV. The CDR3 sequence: CASSLGRPNFSGANVLTF. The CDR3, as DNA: TGTGCCAGCAGCTTAGGTAGACCTAACTTCTCTGGGGCCAACGTCCTGACTTTC.